Listed below are T cell receptor beta chains from one sample, sequenced in a study of CD8 T cell repertoires and HIV-1 epitope variants. Here immunoSEQ multiplex PCR was the method, and the copy in TCRdb shows in-frame clones only, minus some. Seen here are roughly 4,900 clones, approximately 66% observed once, and the top ten hold roughly 40%. These receptors lack a known antigen. The sequencing input was cultured CD8+ T cells derived from PBMCs. The receptors stem from a male donor with HIV. The CDR3 runs from the conserved cysteine through the conserved F or W. A D gene is named only where the DNA matches it firmly. Size tells how often a clone was seen (once, few, many) or the class of an expanded clone, and some rows leave it out.

d_gene	v_gene	j_gene	abundance	CDR3aa	CDR3nt
NA	TRBV7-2	TRBJ2-1	NA	CASSLARNPYNEQFF	TGTGCCAGCAGCTTAGCGCGAAATCCCTACAATGAGCAGTTCTTC
NA	TRBV28	TRBJ1-2	medium-sized	CASSLDRWGYTF	TGTGCCAGCAGTCTGGATCGCTGGGGCTACACCTTC
NA	TRBV6-1	TRBJ2-7	NA	CASSEEGTFYEQYF	TGTGCCAGCAGTGAAGAGGGCACTTTTTACGAGCAGTACTTC
TRBD1	TRBV6-5	TRBJ1-2	few	CASSRQGVDGYTF	TGTGCCAGCAGTCGCCAGGGGGTTGATGGCTACACCTTC
TRBD1	TRBV27	TRBJ2-7	NA	CASSFSGTGGGPYEQYF	TGTGCCAGCAGTTTCTCGGGGACAGGAGGGGGTCCCTACGAGCAGTACTTC
NA	TRBV6-5	TRBJ1-5	NA	CASSVDTDNYQPQHF	TGTGCCAGCAGCGTAGACACCGACAACTATCAGCCCCAGCATTTT
TRBD2	TRBV5-4	TRBJ2-7	NA	CASSFAGGNYEQYF	TGTGCCAGCAGCTTCGCGGGAGGGAACTACGAGCAGTACTTC
TRBD2	TRBV7-3	TRBJ2-1	few	CASSPRLAGGEQFF	TGTGCCAGCAGCCCCAGACTAGCGGGTGGTGAGCAGTTCTTC
NA	TRBV7-9	TRBJ2-1	NA	CASSLVSSYDEQFF	TGTGCCAGCAGCTTAGTTTCTAGCTATGATGAGCAGTTCTTC
TRBD2	TRBV4-1	TRBJ2-7	NA	CASSRGGSSAEQYF	TGCGCCAGCAGTCGGGGCGGGAGTTCGGCCGAGCAGTACTTC
NA	TRBV9	TRBJ2-7	NA	CASSVGDQSYEQYF	TGTGCCAGCAGCGTAGGGGACCAATCCTACGAGCAGTACTTC
NA	TRBV7-9	TRBJ1-5	NA	CASSKDGGNQPQHF	TGTGCCAGCAGCAAAGATGGGGGGAATCAGCCCCAGCATTTT
TRBD2	TRBV27	TRBJ2-3	NA	CASSSTSTSGDTDTQYF	TGTGCCAGCAGTTCTACATCGACTAGCGGAGACACAGATACGCAGTATTTT
TRBD1	TRBV5-6	TRBJ2-7	few	CASSWQSTRGLYEQYF	TGTGCCAGCAGCTGGCAGTCGACCAGGGGGCTATACGAGCAGTACTTC
NA	TRBV15	TRBJ2-1	NA	CATSRSQAGNEQFF	TGTGCCACCAGCAGAAGCCAGGCGGGGAATGAGCAGTTCTTC
NA	TRBV5-6	TRBJ2-3	NA	CASSSLDSRGTQYF	TGTGCCAGCAGCTCACTGGACAGTAGAGGTACGCAGTATTTT
NA	TRBV6-5	TRBJ2-2	few	CASQTGTNTGELFF	TGTGCCAGCCAGACGGGAACGAACACCGGGGAGCTGTTTTTT
TRBD1	TRBV30	TRBJ1-5	NA	CAWSSGTAQGQPQHF	TGTGCCTGGAGTTCTGGGACAGCCCAGGGGCAGCCCCAGCATTTT
TRBD2	TRBV10-2	TRBJ2-3	NA	CASSETLAGTDTQYF	TGCGCCAGCAGTGAAACGCTAGCGGGGACAGATACGCAGTATTTT
TRBD2	TRBV28	TRBJ2-1	NA	CATKREVSSYNEQFF	TGTGCCACTAAGCGGGAGGTTAGCTCCTACAATGAGCAGTTCTTC
NA	TRBV11-1	TRBJ2-3	few	CASSLVPSLTTDTQYF	TGTGCCAGCAGCTTAGTCCCTAGTCTTACCACAGATACGCAGTATTTT
TRBD1	TRBV28	TRBJ2-3	NA	CASSLWVARGPSPDTQYF	TGTGCCAGCAGTTTATGGGTGGCGAGGGGGCCCTCCCCCGATACGCAGTATTTT
NA	TRBV28	TRBJ1-5	NA	CASSLSIIIGGLRNQPQHF	TGTGCCAGCAGTTTATCAATTATAATAGGGGGGTTGCGCAATCAGCCCCAGCATTTT
NA	TRBV6-1	TRBJ1-5	medium-sized	CASSVDTDNYQPQHF	TGTGCCAGCAGCGTAGACACCGACAACTATCAGCCCCAGCATTTT
NA	TRBV11-2	TRBJ1-1	NA	CASSPGHTEAFF	TGTGCCAGCTCCCCAGGGCACACTGAAGCTTTCTTT
NA	TRBV7-9	TRBJ1-2	NA	CASSLDAGTYGYTF	TGTGCCAGCAGCTTAGACGCAGGGACCTATGGCTACACCTTC
NA	TRBV16	TRBJ2-7	few	CASSPMRGSSYEQYF	TGTGCCAGCAGCCCCATGCGAGGTTCCTCCTACGAGCAGTACTTC
NA	TRBV5-8	TRBJ1-2	few	CASSPWPVELDYGYTF	TGTGCCAGCAGCCCTTGGCCGGTAGAATTGGACTATGGCTACACCTTC
TRBD1	TRBV5-6	TRBJ2-7	NA	CASSLSGTGFDEQYF	TGTGCCAGCAGCCTCAGCGGGACAGGGTTCGACGAGCAGTACTTC
NA	TRBV4-1	TRBJ1-5	NA	CASSQDEGSNQPQHF	TGCGCCAGCAGCCAAGACGAAGGGAGCAATCAGCCCCAGCATTTT
NA	TRBV28	TRBJ2-7	NA	CASSFSPGQGGYEQYF	TGTGCCAGCAGTTTTTCCCCTGGGCAGGGGGGCTACGAGCAGTACTTC
TRBD1	TRBV4-1	TRBJ2-3	NA	CASSPGTDPKPSTDTQYF	TGCGCCAGCAGCCCGGGGACAGATCCGAAACCTAGCACAGATACGCAGTATTTT
TRBD1	TRBV18	TRBJ2-2	NA	CASSPLRQGNTGELFF	TGTGCCAGCTCACCACTGAGACAGGGGAACACCGGGGAGCTGTTTTTT
TRBD1	TRBV28	TRBJ1-1	NA	CASSLIEGAQITEAFF	TGTGCCAGCAGTCTAATTGAGGGGGCGCAAATCACTGAAGCTTTCTTT
NA	TRBV6-1	TRBJ2-7	NA	CASSGLITAFSYEQYF	TGTGCCAGCAGTGGGCTAATTACAGCCTTCTCCTACGAGCAGTACTTC
TRBD1	TRBV7-9	TRBJ2-7	few	CASSPWTGDFLYEQYF	TGTGCCAGCAGCCCGTGGACAGGGGACTTTCTCTACGAGCAGTACTTC
TRBD1	TRBV5-6	TRBJ1-1	NA	CASSRQGGLEAFF	TGTGCCAGCAGTCGACAGGGGGGGCTTGAAGCTTTCTTT
NA	TRBV19	TRBJ1-4	NA	CASSFQGLGEKLFF	TGTGCCAGTAGTTTCCAGGGGCTGGGTGAAAAACTGTTTTTT
NA	TRBV18	TRBJ1-3	once	CASSPKGYVTDFEGNTIYF	TGTGCCAGCTCACCGAAGGGCTACGTTACAGATTTCGAAGGAAACACCATATATTTT
NA	TRBV28	TRBJ2-1	few	CASSLKWDEQFF	TGTGCCAGCAGCCTTAAATGGGATGAGCAGTTCTTC
NA	TRBV6-5	TRBJ2-7	NA	CASSYSDSAYEQYF	TGTGCCAGCAGTTACTCGGACAGCGCCTACGAGCAGTACTTC
NA	TRBV7-9	TRBJ2-7	NA	CASRVLDSYEQYF	TGTGCCAGCAGGGTCTTGGACTCCTACGAGCAGTACTTC
NA	TRBV6-5	TRBJ2-1	NA	CASSYTGNEQFF	TGTGCCAGCAGTTACACGGGGAATGAGCAGTTCTTC
TRBD1	TRBV5-1	TRBJ2-1	NA	CASSAGTAYNEQFF	TGCGCCAGCAGCGCCGGGACAGCATACAATGAGCAGTTCTTC
TRBD2	TRBV4-1	TRBJ2-7	NA	CASSQGGLAGNEQYF	TGCGCCAGCAGCCAAGGCGGACTAGCGGGGAACGAGCAGTACTTC
NA	TRBV6-5	TRBJ2-7	few	CASSPGAITYEQYF	TGTGCCAGCAGCCCCGGGGCGATTACCTACGAGCAGTACTTC
NA	TRBV4-3	TRBJ1-2	few	CASSQSRGLNYGYTF	TGCGCCAGCAGCCAGTCGCGGGGGCTGAACTATGGCTACACCTTC
NA	TRBV7-9	TRBJ2-3	NA	CASSFDQQGTDTQYF	TGTGCCAGCAGCTTTGATCAACAAGGTACAGATACGCAGTATTTT
NA	TRBV7-2	TRBJ1-5	NA	CASSLTVAKGQPQHF	TGTGCCAGCAGCTTAACGGTCGCCAAGGGTCAGCCCCAGCATTTT
TRBD1	TRBV5-6	TRBJ1-2	few	CASSPGQGVDYGYTF	TGTGCCAGCAGCCCGGGACAGGGGGTCGACTATGGCTACACCTTC